This note documents a single T cell receptor (beta chain) sequence. Its antigen is unknown. V was cut by 0 bases and J by 7 bases, with 11 bases left in between. The CDR3 has 14 residues. CDR1 and CDR2 from the germline V gene are LNHNV and YYDKDF (reference sequence). This sample was included in a study of cytomegalovirus exposure and HLA in healthy donors. Study overall: An earlier analysis identified under 130 million unique TCR beta sequences in about 190 million T cells. General study points: The number of N-insertions in an Asian-associated ancestry cluster was reportedly below the 666-donor mean in a later analysis. TCR beta sequences numbering roughly 18,000 were associated with HLA alleles at 0.05 false discovery rate in a later analysis.

PCR involved 60 Vbeta and 13 Jbeta primers. TCRdb keeps only in-frame clones here, not all; method: immunoSEQ multiplex PCR. The data show some 180,000 clones, roughly four fifths seen once. The specimen was PBMCs. This clonotype originated in a man aged 25 to 40 in good health and CMV-seronegative. The chain is built from TRBV15 and TRBJ2-3; D possibly corresponds to TRBD2 (5 bases). The CDR3 protein is CATSRDPLANTQYF. CDR3 coding DNA: TGTGCCACCAGCAGAGACCCTTTAGCGAATACGCAGTATTTT. Full variable domain (remainder filled in from reference TRBV15 and TRBJ2-3): DAMVIQNPRYQVTQFGKPVTLSCSQTLNHNVMYWYQQKSSQAPKLLFHYYDKDFNNEADTPDNFQSRRPNTSFCFLDIRSPGLGDTAMYLCATSRDPLANTQYFGPGTRLTVL.